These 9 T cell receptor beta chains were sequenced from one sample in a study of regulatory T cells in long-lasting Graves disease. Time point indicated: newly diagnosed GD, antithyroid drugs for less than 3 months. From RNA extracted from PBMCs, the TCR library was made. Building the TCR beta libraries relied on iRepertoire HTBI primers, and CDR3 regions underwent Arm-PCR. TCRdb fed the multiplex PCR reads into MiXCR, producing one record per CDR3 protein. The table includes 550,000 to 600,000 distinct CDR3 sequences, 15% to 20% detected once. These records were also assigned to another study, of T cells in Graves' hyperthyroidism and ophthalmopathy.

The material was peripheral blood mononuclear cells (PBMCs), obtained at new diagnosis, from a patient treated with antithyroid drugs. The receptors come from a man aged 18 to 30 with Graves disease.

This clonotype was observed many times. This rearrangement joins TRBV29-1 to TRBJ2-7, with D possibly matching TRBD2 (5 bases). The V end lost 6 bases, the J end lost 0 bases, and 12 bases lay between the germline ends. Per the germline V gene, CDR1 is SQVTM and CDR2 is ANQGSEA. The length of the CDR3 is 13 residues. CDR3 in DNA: TGCAGCGTCAGGACTGTCTACTCCTACGAGCAGTACTTC. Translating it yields CSVRTVYSYEQYF.

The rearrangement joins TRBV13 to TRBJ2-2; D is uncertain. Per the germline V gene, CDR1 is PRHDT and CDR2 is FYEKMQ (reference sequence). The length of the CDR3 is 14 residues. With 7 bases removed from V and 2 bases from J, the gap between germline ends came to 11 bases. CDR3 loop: CASKVASNTGELFF. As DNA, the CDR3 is TGTGCCAGCAAGGTGGCTTCAAACACCGGGGAGCTGTTTTTT.

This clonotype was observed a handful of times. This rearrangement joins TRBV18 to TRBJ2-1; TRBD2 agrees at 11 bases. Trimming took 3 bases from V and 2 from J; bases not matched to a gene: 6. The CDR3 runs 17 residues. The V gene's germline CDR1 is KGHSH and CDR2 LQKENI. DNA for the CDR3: TGTGCCAGCTCACCTCAGACTAGCGGGAAGACCTACAATGAGCAGTTCTTC. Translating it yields CASSPQTSGKTYNEQFF.

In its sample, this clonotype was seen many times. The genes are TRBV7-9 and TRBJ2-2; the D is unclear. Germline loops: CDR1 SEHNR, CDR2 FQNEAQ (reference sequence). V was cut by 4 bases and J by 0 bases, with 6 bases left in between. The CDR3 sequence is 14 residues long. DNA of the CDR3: TGTGCCAGCAGCTCCCTCGCGAACACCGGGGAGCTGTTTTTT. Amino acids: CASSSLANTGELFF.

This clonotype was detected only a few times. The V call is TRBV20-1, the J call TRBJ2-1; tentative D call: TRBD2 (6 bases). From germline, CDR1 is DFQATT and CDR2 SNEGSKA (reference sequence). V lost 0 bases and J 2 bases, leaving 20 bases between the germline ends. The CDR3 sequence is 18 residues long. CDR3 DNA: TGCAGTGCTAGAGACCTAGCCGGAGGGATCAACCCCTACAATGAGCAGTTCTTC. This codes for CSARDLAGGINPYNEQFF.

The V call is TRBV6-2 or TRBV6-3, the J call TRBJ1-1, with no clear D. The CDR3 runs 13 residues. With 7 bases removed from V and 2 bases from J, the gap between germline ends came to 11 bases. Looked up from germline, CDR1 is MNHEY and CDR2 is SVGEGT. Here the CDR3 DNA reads TGTGCCAGCACAACGGGAAAAAACACTGAAGCTTTCTTT. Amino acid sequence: CASTTGKNTEAFF.

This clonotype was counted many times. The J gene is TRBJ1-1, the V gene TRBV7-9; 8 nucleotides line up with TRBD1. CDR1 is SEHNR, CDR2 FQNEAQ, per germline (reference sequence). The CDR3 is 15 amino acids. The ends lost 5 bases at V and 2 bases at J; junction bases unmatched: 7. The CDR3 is CASSPTGARNTEAFF. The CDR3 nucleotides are TGTGCCAGCAGCCCGACAGGGGCGCGAAACACTGAAGCTTTCTTT.

The CDR3 loop reads CASSVDGGENEQFF. The CDR3 region has the DNA TGTGCCAGCAGCGTAGACGGGGGGGAAAATGAGCAGTTCTTC. The chain joins TRBV9 to TRBJ2-1, with 8 bases that match TRBD2. Germline CDR1 SGDLS, CDR2 YYNGEE. Trimming removed 0 bases from V and 7 bases from J; junction bases left unmatched: 3. CDR3 length: 14 amino acids. Drawing the rest from reference TRBV9 and TRBJ2-1, the complete variable domain is DSGVTQTPKHLITATGQRVTLRCSPRSGDLSVYWYQQSLDQGLQFLIQYYNGEERAKGNILERFSAQQFPDLHSELNLSSLELGDSALYFCASSVDGGENEQFFGPGTRLTVL.

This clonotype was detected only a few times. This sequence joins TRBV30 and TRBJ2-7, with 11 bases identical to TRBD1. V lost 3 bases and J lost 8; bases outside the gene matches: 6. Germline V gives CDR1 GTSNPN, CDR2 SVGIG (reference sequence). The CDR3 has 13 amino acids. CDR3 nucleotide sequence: TGTGCCTGGAGCCCCGGGACAGGGGGACAGCAGTACTTC. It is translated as CAWSPGTGGQQYF.